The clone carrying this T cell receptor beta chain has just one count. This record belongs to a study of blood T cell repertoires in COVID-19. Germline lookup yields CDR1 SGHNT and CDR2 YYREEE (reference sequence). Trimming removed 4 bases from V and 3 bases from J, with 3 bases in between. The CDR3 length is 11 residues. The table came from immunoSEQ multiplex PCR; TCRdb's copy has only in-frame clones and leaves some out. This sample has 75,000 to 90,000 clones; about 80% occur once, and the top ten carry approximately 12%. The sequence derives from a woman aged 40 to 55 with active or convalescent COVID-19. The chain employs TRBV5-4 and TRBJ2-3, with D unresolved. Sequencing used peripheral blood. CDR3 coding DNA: TGTGCCAGCAGCCAAACAGATACGCAGTATTTT. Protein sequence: CASSQTDTQYF.